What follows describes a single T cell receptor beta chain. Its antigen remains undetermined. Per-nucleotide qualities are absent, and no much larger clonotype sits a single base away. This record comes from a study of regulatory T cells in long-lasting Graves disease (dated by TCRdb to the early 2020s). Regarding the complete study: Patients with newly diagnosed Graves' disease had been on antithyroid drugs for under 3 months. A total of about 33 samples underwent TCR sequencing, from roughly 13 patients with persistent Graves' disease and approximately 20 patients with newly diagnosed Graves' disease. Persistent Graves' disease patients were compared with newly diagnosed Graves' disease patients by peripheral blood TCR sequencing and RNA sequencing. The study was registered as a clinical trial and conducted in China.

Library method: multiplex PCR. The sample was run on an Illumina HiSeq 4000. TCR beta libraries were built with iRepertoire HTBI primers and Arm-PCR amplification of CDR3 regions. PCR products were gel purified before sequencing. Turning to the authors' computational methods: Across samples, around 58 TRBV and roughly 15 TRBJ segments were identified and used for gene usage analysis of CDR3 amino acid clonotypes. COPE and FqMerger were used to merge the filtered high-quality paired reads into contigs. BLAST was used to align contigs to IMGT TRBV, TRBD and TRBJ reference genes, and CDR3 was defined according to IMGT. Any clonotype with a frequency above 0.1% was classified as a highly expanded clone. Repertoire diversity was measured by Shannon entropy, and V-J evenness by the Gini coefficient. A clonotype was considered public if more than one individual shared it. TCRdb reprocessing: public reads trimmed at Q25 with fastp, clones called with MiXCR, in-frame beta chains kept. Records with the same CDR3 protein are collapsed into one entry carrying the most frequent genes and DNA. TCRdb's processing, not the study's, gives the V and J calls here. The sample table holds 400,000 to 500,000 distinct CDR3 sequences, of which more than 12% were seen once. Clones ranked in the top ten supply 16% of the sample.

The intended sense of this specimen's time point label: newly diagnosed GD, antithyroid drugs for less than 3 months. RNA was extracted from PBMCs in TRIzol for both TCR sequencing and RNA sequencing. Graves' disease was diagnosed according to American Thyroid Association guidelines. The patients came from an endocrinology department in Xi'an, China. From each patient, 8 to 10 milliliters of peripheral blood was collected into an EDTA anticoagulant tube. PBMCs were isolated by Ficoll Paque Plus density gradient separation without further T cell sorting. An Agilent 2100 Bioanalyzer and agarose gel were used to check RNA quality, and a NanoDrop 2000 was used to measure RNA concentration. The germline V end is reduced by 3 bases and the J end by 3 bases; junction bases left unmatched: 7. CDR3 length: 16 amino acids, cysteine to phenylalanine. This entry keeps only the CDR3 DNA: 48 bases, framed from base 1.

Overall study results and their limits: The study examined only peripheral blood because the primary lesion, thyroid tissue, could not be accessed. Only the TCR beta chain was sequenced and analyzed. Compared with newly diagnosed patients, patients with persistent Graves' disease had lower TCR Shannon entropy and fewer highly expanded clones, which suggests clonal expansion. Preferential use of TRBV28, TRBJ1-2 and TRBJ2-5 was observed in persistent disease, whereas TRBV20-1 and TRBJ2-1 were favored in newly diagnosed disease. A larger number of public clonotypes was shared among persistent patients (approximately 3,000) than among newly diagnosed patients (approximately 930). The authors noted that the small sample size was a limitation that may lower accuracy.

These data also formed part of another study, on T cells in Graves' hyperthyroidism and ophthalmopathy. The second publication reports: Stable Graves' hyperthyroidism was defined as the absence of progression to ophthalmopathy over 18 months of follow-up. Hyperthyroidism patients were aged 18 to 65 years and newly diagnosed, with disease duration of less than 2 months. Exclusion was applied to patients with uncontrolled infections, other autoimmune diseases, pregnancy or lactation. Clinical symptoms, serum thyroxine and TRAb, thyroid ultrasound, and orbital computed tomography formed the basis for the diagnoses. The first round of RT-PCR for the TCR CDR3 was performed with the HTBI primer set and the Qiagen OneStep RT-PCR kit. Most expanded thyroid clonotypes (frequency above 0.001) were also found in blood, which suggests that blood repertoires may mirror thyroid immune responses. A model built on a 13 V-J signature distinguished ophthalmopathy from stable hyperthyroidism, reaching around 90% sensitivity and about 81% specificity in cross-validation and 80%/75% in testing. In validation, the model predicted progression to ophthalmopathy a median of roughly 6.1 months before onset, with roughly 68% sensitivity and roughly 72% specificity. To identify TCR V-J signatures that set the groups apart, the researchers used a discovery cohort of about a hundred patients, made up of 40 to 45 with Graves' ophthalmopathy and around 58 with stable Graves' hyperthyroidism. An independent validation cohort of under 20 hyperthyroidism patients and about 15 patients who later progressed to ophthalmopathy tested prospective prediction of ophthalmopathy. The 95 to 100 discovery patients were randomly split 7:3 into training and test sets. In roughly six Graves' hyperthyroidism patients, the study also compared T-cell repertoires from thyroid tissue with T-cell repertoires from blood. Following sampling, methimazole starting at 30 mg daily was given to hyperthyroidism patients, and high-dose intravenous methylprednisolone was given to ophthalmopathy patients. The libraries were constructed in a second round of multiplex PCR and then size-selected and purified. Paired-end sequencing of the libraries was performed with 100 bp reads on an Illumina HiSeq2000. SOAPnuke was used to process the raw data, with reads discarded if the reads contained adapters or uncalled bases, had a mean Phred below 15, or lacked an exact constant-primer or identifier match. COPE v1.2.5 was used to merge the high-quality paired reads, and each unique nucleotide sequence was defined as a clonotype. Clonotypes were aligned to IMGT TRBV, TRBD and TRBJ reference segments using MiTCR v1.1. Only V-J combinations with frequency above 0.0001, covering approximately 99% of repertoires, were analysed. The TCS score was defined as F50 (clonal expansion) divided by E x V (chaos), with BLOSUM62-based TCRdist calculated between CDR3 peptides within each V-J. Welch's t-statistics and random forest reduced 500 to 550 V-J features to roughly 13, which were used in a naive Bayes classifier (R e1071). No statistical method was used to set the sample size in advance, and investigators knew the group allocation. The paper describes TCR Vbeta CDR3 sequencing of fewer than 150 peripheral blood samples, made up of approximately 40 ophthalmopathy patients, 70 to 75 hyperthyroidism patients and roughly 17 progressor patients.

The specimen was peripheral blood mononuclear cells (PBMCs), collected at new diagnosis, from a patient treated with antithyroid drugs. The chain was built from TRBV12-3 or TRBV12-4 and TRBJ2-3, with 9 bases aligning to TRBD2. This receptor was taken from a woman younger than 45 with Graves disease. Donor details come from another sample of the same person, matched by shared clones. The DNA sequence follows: TGTGCCAGCAGTTTGGTAGCGGGAGTGGAGACAGATACGCAGTATTTT. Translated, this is CASSLVAGVETDTQYF.